The 9 T cell receptor beta chains below all came from one sample that was sequenced in a study of T cells after posttransplantation cyclophosphamide. Sequencing used immunoSEQ multiplex PCR; TCRdb keeps in-frame clones, though not all of them. This sample has 45,000 to 65,000 clones; approximately 86% occur once, and the top ten carry approximately 2.8%. The sample comprised PBMCs. Receptors originate from a man aged 25-40 years with a blood cancer, CMV-positive, and with a related stem cell donor.

This chain joins TRBV6-1 and TRBJ1-3; 8 bases map to TRBD1. J lost 4 bases, V lost 6 bases, and 8 bases had no gene match. CDR1 and CDR2 from the germline V gene are MNHNS and SASEGT. The CDR3 is 15 residues long. The DNA of the CDR3 is TGTGCCAGCAGCGACTTGTGGGACAGGGGAAACACCATATATTTT. Protein: CASSDLWDRGNTIYF.

The CDR3 loop is CAWRGAAAYEQYF. The DNA for the CDR3 is TGTGCCTGGAGAGGGGCAGCAGCCTACGAGCAGTACTTC. The J gene is TRBJ2-7, the V gene TRBV30; perhaps TRBD1 as D (5 bases). The germline CDR1 and CDR2 sequences are GTSNPN and SVGIG (reference sequence). The V end lost 3 bases, the J end lost 2 bases, and 11 bases lay between the germline ends. The CDR3 length is 13 residues.

CDR3 loop: CASSPGQLSYEQYF. In nucleotides, the CDR3 is TGTGCCAGCAGTCCCGGACAGCTCTCCTACGAGCAGTACTTC. This chain joins TRBV28 and TRBJ2-7; tentative D call: TRBD1 (6 bases). CDR3 size: 14 residues. Germline CDR1 is MDHEN and CDR2 is SYDVKM. Trimming removed 5 bases at V and 0 bases at J, with 11 bases between.

The chain has TRBV7-2 and TRBJ2-1; TRBD1 agrees at 7 bases. Losses at the gene ends were 5 bases for V and 5 bases for J; bases not matched to a gene: 12. The germline gives CDR1 SGHTA, CDR2 FQGNSA. CDR3 length equals 16 residues. DNA for the CDR3: TGTGCCAGCAGCCCGTTTCCGGGACAGCTAAACAATGAGCAGTTCTTC. This encodes CASSPFPGQLNNEQFF.

The chain uses TRBV11-2 and TRBJ2-7, with 9 bases that match TRBD2. This CDR3 is 16 amino acids long. The V gene end was trimmed by 2 bases and the J gene end by 2 bases; junction bases not matched to a gene: 7. In germline, CDR1 is SGHAT, CDR2 FQNNGV. The chain's CDR3 is CASSLRGLAPAYEQYF. For the CDR3, the DNA is TGTGCCAGCAGCTTACGGGGACTAGCCCCAGCCTACGAGCAGTACTTC.

The J gene is TRBJ1-2, the V gene TRBV6-6, with D perhaps TRBD1 (5 bases). This CDR3 has 16 amino acids. CDR1 MNHNY and CDR2 SVGAGI come from the germline V gene (reference sequence). The V and J ends lost 2 bases and 1 base respectively, with 14 bases between them. CDR3 in DNA: TGTGCCAGCAGTTACGGCGGACAATCTATTAACTATGGCTACACCTTC. Translation: CASSYGGQSINYGYTF.

The V call is TRBV7-8, the J call TRBJ2-3; TRBD2 aligns across 8 bases. This CDR3 has 17 residues. Per the germline V gene, CDR1 is SGHVS and CDR2 is FQNEAQ. The J segment lost 0 bases and the V segment lost 1 base, leaving 6 bases of the junction unmatched. The CDR3 nucleotides are TGTGCCAGCAGCTTAGTGAGGGCTAGCGGGAGCACAGATACGCAGTATTTT. It yields the protein CASSLVRASGSTDTQYF.

This clone was observed a few times. The chain joins TRBV7-9 to TRBJ2-1; D remains unclear. V lost 4 bases and J 10 bases, leaving 2 bases between the germline ends. CDR3 length: 9 residues. Germline CDR1 is SEHNR and CDR2 is FQNEAQ (reference sequence). CDR3 DNA: TGTGCCAGCAGCTCAGAGCAGTTCTTC. This sequence encodes CASSSEQFF.

V usage is TRBV9 and J usage is TRBJ1-2; D perhaps matches TRBD1 (6 bases). V lost 1 base and J lost 7, with 11 bases in between. This CDR3 spans 13 amino acids. The germline gives CDR1 SGDLS, CDR2 YYNGEE. CDR3 region: CASSVSQGRGYTF. For the CDR3, the DNA is TGTGCCAGCAGCGTAAGCCAGGGGCGTGGCTACACCTTC.